This TCR beta chain was documented in a study of cytomegalovirus exposure and HLA in healthy donors. V lost 3 bases, J lost 0 bases, and 9 bases lay in between. CDR1 and CDR2 from the germline V gene are MDHEN and SYDVKM. This CDR3 has 16 residues. Primers for the PCR totalled 60 Vbeta and 13 Jbeta. Assay: immunoSEQ multiplex PCR; the TCRdb copy retains only in-frame clones and omits some. In the table there are hundreds of thousands of clones, around 80% of which are singletons. The count of this clone is one. This sample also contains other DNA sequences that code for the same CDR3. V gene TRBV28 combines with J gene TRBJ2-6, with a tentative D call TRBD2 (5 bases). The sequenced sample consisted of PBMCs. This TCR derives from a man aged 18 to 30 in good health and CMV-seronegative. CDR3 nucleotide sequence: TGTGCCAGCAGTTTCGGTGGGAGCTCTGGGGCCAACGTCCTGACTTTC. Amino acid sequence: CASSFGGSSGANVLTF.